This TCR beta chain was profiled in a study of blood T cell repertoires in COVID-19. In the original workflow: Quantification of nucleated cells was approximated via reference gene primer amplification. Assay used: immunoSEQ multiplex PCR; TCRdb lists only in-frame clones, some missing. Clone size and V and J calls were adopted from that table, with D and trimming inferred from the DNA. Here the sample spans around 210,000 clones, about 78% being singletons. The TCR originated in a woman in her 70s with acute or convalescent COVID-19. The specimen was peripheral blood.

The CDR3 reads CAIGPQTANTGELFF. The DNA of the CDR3 is TGTGCCATCGGACCCCAGACAGCAAACACCGGGGAGCTGTTTTTT. The chain links TRBV10-3 to TRBJ2-2; weak D call: TRBD1 (5 bases). The ends were cut back, 8 bases at V and 2 bases at J, with 15 bases in the middle. Germline values: CDR1 ENHRY, CDR2 SYGVKD. This CDR3 is built from 15 residues.